Listed below are T cell receptor beta chains from one sample, sequenced in a study of T cells after yellow fever vaccination. TCRdb called the 5' RACE reads again in MiXCR, with one record for every CDR3 protein. The sample has 450,000 to 550,000 distinct CDR3 sequences, 21% seen once. The sample was PBMCs, taken around 3 weeks after the first yellow fever vaccination. Receptors originate from a man between 18 and 29 years old who received the YFV17D yellow fever vaccine. Both conserved end residues are part of each CDR3. D genes are given only for firm matches. Only part of the rows carry a size: once, few, many, or a class if the clone is expanded.

V gene	D gene	clone size	J gene	CDR3 DNA	CDR3 protein
TRBV7-2	.	few	TRBJ2-5	TGTGCCAGCAGGGTCGACTTCCGGAGGGAAGAGACCCAGTACTTC	CASRVDFRREETQYF
TRBV20-1	.	.	TRBJ1-6	TGCAGTGCTAGGGAAACCGGGGCCGATAATTCACCCCTCCACTTT	CSARETGADNSPLHF
TRBV5-5	.	few	TRBJ1-2	TGTGCCAGCAGCTTGGGGGGGCTAAACCCATATGGCTACACCTTC	CASSLGGLNPYGYTF
TRBV20-1	TRBD2	many	TRBJ2-2	TGCAGTGCCAGGGCGGGGGGGAACACCGGGGAGCTGTTTTTT	CSARAGGNTGELFF
TRBV4-2	.	.	TRBJ2-1	TGTGCCAGCAGCCAGGCCGGAATGGCCTACAATGAGCAGTTCTTC	CASSQAGMAYNEQFF
TRBV5-1	.	many	TRBJ2-7	TGCGCCAGCAGATTAATTCTGTCCTCCGCTACCGAGCAGTACTTC	CASRLILSSATEQYF
TRBV6-5	TRBD1	.	TRBJ1-1	TGTGCCAGCAGTTACACGTTGAAGGGGGCCAGTGAAGCTTTCTTT	CASSYTLKGASEAFF
TRBV4-1	.	few	TRBJ1-3	TGCGCCAGCAGCCAAGAAGAAGGAAACACCATATATTTT	CASSQEEGNTIYF
TRBV3-1	TRBD2	.	TRBJ2-1	TGTGCCAGCAGCCAAGATTTTCGGGGGGTTTCATATGAGCAGTTCTTC	CASSQDFRGVSYEQFF
TRBV19	.	few	TRBJ1-2	TGTGCCACCCACTCCGGGGGGGCACGATACACCTTC	CATHSGGARYTF
TRBV12-3/TRBV12-4	.	many	TRBJ1-5	TGTGCCAGCAGATCAGGGGTCTATAGCAATCAGCCCCAGCATTTT	CASRSGVYSNQPQHF